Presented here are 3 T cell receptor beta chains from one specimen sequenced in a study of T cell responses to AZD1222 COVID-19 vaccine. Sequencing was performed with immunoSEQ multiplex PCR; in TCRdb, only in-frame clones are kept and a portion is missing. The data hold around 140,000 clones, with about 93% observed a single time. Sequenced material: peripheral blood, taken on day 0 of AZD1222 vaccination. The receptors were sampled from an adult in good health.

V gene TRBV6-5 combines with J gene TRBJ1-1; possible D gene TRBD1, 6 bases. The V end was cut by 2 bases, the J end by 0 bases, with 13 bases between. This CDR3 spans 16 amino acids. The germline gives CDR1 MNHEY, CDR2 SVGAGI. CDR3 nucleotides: TGTGCCAGCAGTTACGAGGCGGGACACCTGAACACTGAAGCTTTCTTT. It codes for CASSYEAGHLNTEAFF.

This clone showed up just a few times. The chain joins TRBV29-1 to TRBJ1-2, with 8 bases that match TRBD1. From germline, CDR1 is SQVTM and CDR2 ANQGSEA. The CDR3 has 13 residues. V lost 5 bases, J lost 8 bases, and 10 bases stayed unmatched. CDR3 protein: CSVRGDRGGGYTF. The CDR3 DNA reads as TGCAGCGTTAGGGGCGACAGGGGAGGAGGCTACACCTTC.

The CDR3 nucleotides are TGCGCCAGCAGCGTTAGGGAGGGGGCTGAAGCTTTCTTT. This gives the protein CASSVREGAEAFF. The V and J genes are TRBV5-1 and TRBJ1-1; D perhaps matches TRBD1 (6 bases). Looked up from germline, CDR1 is SGHRS and CDR2 is YFSETQ. The V gene lost 4 bases and the J gene lost 6 bases, with 13 bases spanning the gap. The length of the CDR3 is 13 residues.